A selection of T cell receptor beta chains follows, all from one sample in a study of T cells in Graves' hyperthyroidism and ophthalmopathy. MiXCR was run by TCRdb on the multiplex PCR reads, yielding one entry per CDR3 protein. The data show under 300,000 distinct CDR3 sequences, with 20% to 25% seen just once and about 60% held by the top ten. Sequencing was done on a sample of blood. These receptors all stem from a man aged 25 to 40 with Graves' ophthalmopathy. CDR3s include the opening cysteine and the closing phenylalanine or tryptophan. A D gene is named only where the DNA matches it firmly. The size entry is marked missing in some rows and otherwise reads once, few, many or a size class.

j_gene | d_gene | v_gene | abundance | CDR3aa | CDR3nt
TRBJ2-7 | TRBD1 | TRBV27 | few | CASSWGQGVDEQYF | TGTGCCAGCAGTTGGGGGCAGGGGGTAGACGAGCAGTACTTC
TRBJ1-5 | . | TRBV20-1 | few | CSAKKGGQPQHF | TGCAGTGCCAAGAAGGGAGGTCAGCCCCAGCATTTT
TRBJ2-2 | TRBD1 | TRBV28 | . | CASSFRGRSGELFF | TGTGCCAGCAGTTTCAGGGGGCGGAGCGGGGAGCTGTTTTTT
TRBJ1-5 | . | TRBV6-1 | few | CASSETPGSNQPQHF | TGTGCCAGCAGTGAAACGCCAGGGAGCAATCAGCCCCAGCATTTT
TRBJ2-3 | TRBD2 | TRBV10-2 | few | CASKELAEHTDTQYF | TGCGCCAGCAAGGAACTAGCGGAGCACACAGATACGCAGTATTTT
TRBJ1-1 | . | TRBV15 | . | CATSRERAGTEAFF | TGTGCCACCAGCAGAGAAAGAGCGGGGACTGAAGCTTTCTTT
TRBJ2-3 | . | TRBV5-1 | few | CASTDITDTQYF | TGCGCCAGCACTGATATCACAGATACGCAGTATTTT
TRBJ1-1 | . | TRBV2 | many | CASSDELGDTEAFF | TGTGCCAGCAGTGATGAGCTCGGGGACACTGAAGCTTTCTTT
TRBJ2-7 | . | TRBV28 | . | CASRLPGGRGYEQYF | TGTGCCAGCAGACTACCAGGGGGGAGGGGGTACGAGCAGTACTTC
TRBJ1-3 | . | TRBV6-2/TRBV6-3 | once | CASSYSDRFSGNTIYF | TGTGCCAGCAGTTACTCCGACAGATTCTCTGGAAACACCATATATTTT
TRBJ1-5 | TRBD1 | TRBV12-3/TRBV12-4 | . | CASSYQGANQPQHF | TGTGCCAGCAGTTACCAGGGGGCTAATCAGCCCCAGCATTTT
TRBJ1-5 | TRBD1 | TRBV6-2/TRBV6-3 | . | CASSIPGGGQPQHF | TGTGCCAGCAGTATACCAGGGGGAGGTCAGCCCCAGCATTTT
TRBJ1-1 | . | TRBV28 | few | CASLSWAEAFF | TGTGCCAGCCTCTCGTGGGCTGAAGCTTTCTTT
TRBJ1-2 | . | TRBV19 | . | CASKRGRSPTGYTF | TGTGCCAGCAAACGCGGACGGAGTCCCACGGGCTACACCTTC
TRBJ2-5 | TRBD2 | TRBV11-2 | few | CASNAGGEETQYF | TGTGCCAGCAACGCGGGAGGGGAGGAGACCCAGTACTTC
TRBJ1-1 | . | TRBV24-1 | . | CATSDLLNTEAFF | TGTGCCACCAGTGATTTGTTGAACACTGAAGCTTTCTTT
TRBJ1-1 | . | TRBV25-1 | few | CASSESRGGYTEAFF | TGTGCCAGCAGTGAATCGAGGGGGGGGTACACTGAAGCTTTCTTT
TRBJ1-2 | . | TRBV5-1 | few | CASSLLDNYGYTF | TGCGCCAGCAGCTTGTTGGATAACTATGGCTACACCTTC
TRBJ2-2 | . | TRBV11-2 | few | CASSLVYRTGELFF | TGTGCCAGCAGCTTAGTTTATAGAACCGGGGAGCTGTTTTTT
TRBJ1-1 | . | TRBV3-1 | many | CASSQLQVNTEAFF | TGTGCCAGCAGCCAACTCCAAGTGAACACTGAAGCTTTCTTT
TRBJ1-2 | . | TRBV20-1 | many | CSARKTGGYTF | TGCAGTGCTCGAAAGACGGGTGGCTACACCTTC
TRBJ2-3 | . | TRBV6-1 | . | CATRGSRTSTDTQYF | TGTGCCACTCGCGGGTCCCGGACGAGCACAGATACGCAGTATTTT
TRBJ1-1 | . | TRBV28 | once | CASSTYEGYRRTEAFF | TGTGCCAGCAGTACATACGAGGGGTATCGAAGAACTGAAGCTTTCTTT
TRBJ2-7 | . | TRBV9 | . | CASSVDRVGYEQYF | TGTGCCAGCAGCGTAGACAGGGTGGGCTACGAGCAGTACTTC
TRBJ2-1 | . | TRBV12-3/TRBV12-4 | few | CASSPRRAGRTYNEQFF | TGTGCCAGCAGTCCGCGGAGGGCAGGGAGGACCTACAATGAGCAGTTCTTC
TRBJ2-3 | . | TRBV29-1 | few | CSVGDSAGGNTQYF | TGCAGCGTTGGGGACAGTGCTGGGGGGAATACGCAGTATTTT
TRBJ1-2 | . | TRBV7-8 | . | CASSPFRWGANYGYTF | TGTGCCAGCAGCCCCTTTCGCTGGGGAGCTAACTATGGCTACACCTTC
TRBJ2-5 | . | TRBV19 | . | CASSIEGRGETQYF | TGTGCCAGTAGTATTGAGGGCAGGGGAGAGACCCAGTACTTC
TRBJ2-6 | . | TRBV9 | . | CASSSLGGGFGANVLTF | TGTGCCAGCAGCTCCCTAGGGGGAGGGTTCGGGGCCAACGTCCTGACTTTC
TRBJ2-7 | . | TRBV4-1 | . | CASSQELTSYEQYF | TGCGCCAGCAGCCAAGAACTTACCTCCTACGAGCAGTACTTC
TRBJ1-5 | . | TRBV13 | many | CASSLGQFNQPQHF | TGTGCCAGCAGCCTAGGACAGTTCAATCAGCCCCAGCATTTT
TRBJ1-2 | . | TRBV3-1 | many | CASSQDRRSGGYTF | TGTGCCAGCAGCCAAGATAGACGGAGTGGAGGCTACACCTTC
TRBJ1-1 | . | TRBV29-1 | . | CSVGRNGGTEAFF | TGCAGCGTTGGGCGTAATGGTGGGACTGAAGCTTTCTTT
TRBJ1-2 | TRBD1 | TRBV28 | many | CASTIDRVHGYTF | TGTGCCAGCACCATCGACAGGGTTCATGGCTACACCTTC
TRBJ2-5 | TRBD2 | TRBV27 | . | CASSFGGRARETQYF | TGTGCCAGCAGTTTCGGTGGGAGGGCCAGGGAGACCCAGTACTTC
TRBJ2-5 | . | TRBV14 | . | CASSLLGLTNQETQYF | TGTGCCAGCAGCCTCCTCGGCTTGACGAACCAAGAGACCCAGTACTTC
TRBJ2-7 | . | TRBV11-2 | . | CASSPGIGPTYEQYF | TGTGCCAGCAGCCCAGGTATAGGCCCCACCTACGAGCAGTACTTC
TRBJ2-2 | TRBD1 | TRBV5-1 | . | CASSYRQGRTGELFF | TGCGCCAGCAGCTATAGACAGGGGCGCACCGGGGAGCTGTTTTTT
TRBJ1-1 | TRBD1 | TRBV6-1 | . | CASYLVDRLRKTEAFF | TGTGCCAGCTACCTTGTGGACAGGTTAAGGAAGACTGAAGCTTTCTTT
TRBJ2-1 | . | TRBV29-1 | . | CSVAVEDNEQFF | TGCAGCGTTGCCGTCGAGGACAATGAGCAGTTCTTC
TRBJ2-7 | . | TRBV20-1 | few | CSASGINVYGQYF | TGCAGTGCGAGTGGGATAAACGTATACGGGCAGTACTTC
TRBJ1-1 | . | TRBV30 | many | CAWSVWGRNMNTEAFF | TGTGCCTGGAGTGTATGGGGCAGAAACATGAACACTGAAGCTTTCTTT
TRBJ1-3 | . | TRBV2 | few | CASLGDSGNTIYF | TGTGCCAGCCTCGGGGACTCTGGAAACACCATATATTTT
TRBJ2-7 | . | TRBV28 | few | CASTATPYEQYF | TGTGCCAGCACAGCTACCCCCTACGAGCAGTACTTC
TRBJ2-1 | TRBD2 | TRBV29-1 | many | CSVELAGVNEQFF | TGCAGCGTTGAACTAGCGGGAGTTAATGAGCAGTTCTTC
TRBJ1-5 | . | TRBV7-9 | few | CASYPAPGQPQHF | TGTGCCAGCTACCCGGCCCCAGGCCAGCCCCAGCATTTT
TRBJ2-1 | . | TRBV20-1 | few | CSARDNLYRPYNEQFF | TGCAGTGCTAGAGATAATTTGTATAGGCCCTACAATGAGCAGTTCTTC
TRBJ1-6 | . | TRBV6-9 | . | CASSLQGNSPLHF | TGTGCCAGCAGTTTACAGGGTAATTCACCCCTCCACTTT
TRBJ2-5 | TRBD1 | TRBV20-1 | once | CSADRGRETQYF | TGCAGTGCCGACAGGGGAAGGGAGACCCAGTACTTC
TRBJ2-2 | TRBD1 | TRBV27 | . | CASSLGTGVNGELFF | TGTGCCAGCAGTCTGGGGACAGGGGTGAACGGGGAGCTGTTTTTT
TRBJ2-7 | . | TRBV12-3/TRBV12-4 | . | CASSLIGGTAPGEQYF | TGTGCCAGCAGTTTGATTGGTGGGACCGCGCCAGGCGAGCAGTACTTC
TRBJ2-3 | TRBD2 | TRBV6-2/TRBV6-3 | . | CASSYSWSSGRTDTQYF | TGTGCCAGCAGTTACTCGTGGTCTAGCGGGAGGACAGATACGCAGTATTTT
TRBJ2-5 | TRBD2 | TRBV6-2/TRBV6-3 | many | CASSYGSLAGETQYF | TGTGCCAGCAGTTACGGTTCACTAGCGGGAGAGACCCAGTACTTC
TRBJ2-3 | TRBD2 | TRBV7-2 | few | CASSRRGLAGGSDTQYF | TGTGCCAGCAGCCGAAGGGGACTAGCGGGAGGTTCTGATACGCAGTATTTT